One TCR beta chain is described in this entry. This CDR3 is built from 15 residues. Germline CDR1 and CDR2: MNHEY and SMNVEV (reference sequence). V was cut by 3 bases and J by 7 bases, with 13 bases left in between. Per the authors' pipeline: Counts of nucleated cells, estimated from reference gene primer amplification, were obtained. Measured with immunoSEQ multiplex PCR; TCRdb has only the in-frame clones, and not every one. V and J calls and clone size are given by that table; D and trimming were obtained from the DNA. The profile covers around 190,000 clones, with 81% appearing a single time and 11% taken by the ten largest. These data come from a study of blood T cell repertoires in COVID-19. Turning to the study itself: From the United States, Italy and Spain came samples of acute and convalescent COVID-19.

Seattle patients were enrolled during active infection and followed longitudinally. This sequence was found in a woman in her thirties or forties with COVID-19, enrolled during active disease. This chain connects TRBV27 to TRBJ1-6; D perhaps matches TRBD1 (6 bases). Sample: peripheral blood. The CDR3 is CASSFGRGENSPLHF. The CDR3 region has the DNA TGTGCCAGCAGTTTCGGCAGGGGAGAAAATTCACCCCTCCACTTT.